This T cell receptor beta chain was identified during a study of a mutant IDH1 vaccine in newly diagnosed glioma. On the study more broadly: Standard pretreatment was either radiotherapy, temozolomide, or, for most, radiochemotherapy with temozolomide.

The method was immunoSEQ multiplex PCR; TCRdb's version includes in-frame clones alone and lacks a portion of them. The data show approximately 61,000 clones, with around 81% seen just once and roughly 5.7% held by the top ten. V was cut by 0 bases and J by 9 bases, with 15 bases left in between. The CDR3 spans 13 residues. The germline CDR1 and CDR2 sequences are GTSNPN and SVGIG (reference sequence). Time point here: week 35, safety follow-up. The content of each vaccine dose was 300 ug of mutant IDH1 20-mer peptide, and topical imiquimod accompanied it. Vaccinations, eight in total, occurred in weeks 1, 3, 5, 7, 11, 15, 19, 23. Of note for this clone: Its specificity is unknown.

This clonotype was obtained from a man aged 35 to 55 with glioma. The chain is built from TRBV30 and TRBJ2-7; a possible D gene is TRBD1 (5 bases). This specimen consisted of PBMCs, obtained from a glioma patient whose treatment included an IDH1 peptide vaccine. In DNA, the CDR3 is TGTGCCTGGAGTGTGAACCTCAGGGTAGGGCAGTACTTC. It specifies CAWSVNLRVGQYF.